A single sample is the source of the 8 T cell receptor beta chains below, sequenced in a study of T cells in Graves' hyperthyroidism and ophthalmopathy. Amplified regions were TCR beta CDR3 sequences from RNA transcripts. First-round RT-PCR targeting the TCR CDR3 was performed with the HTBI primer set. MiXCR was run by TCRdb on the multiplex PCR reads, yielding one entry per CDR3 protein. Found here are roughly 300,000 distinct CDR3 sequences, roughly 23% of them singletons; the top ten hold about 50%. The sample comprised blood. The origin of the receptors is a woman between 50 and 59 years old with Graves' hyperthyroidism.

The rearrangement links TRBV6-1 to TRBJ1-1; D may be TRBD1 (5 bases). The CDR3 is 14 residues long. V dropped 6 bases and J dropped 3 bases, with 14 bases sitting between them. Germline-derived CDR1 and CDR2 are MNHNS and SASEGT. This chain's CDR3 is CASSTRTTDTEAFF. Here the CDR3 DNA reads TGTGCCAGCAGCACCCGGACAACGGACACTGAAGCTTTCTTT.

The chain carries TRBV28 and TRBJ2-1; TRBD2 aligns across 12 bases. After removal of 5 bases from V and 9 bases from J, the junction contained 11 bases not matched to a gene. Germline V gene sequence: CDR1 MDHEN, CDR2 SYDVKM. The CDR3 is made up of 16 amino acids. The CDR3 is CASSPMRASGRGEQFF. For the CDR3, the DNA is TGTGCCAGCAGTCCAATGAGGGCTAGCGGGAGGGGTGAGCAGTTCTTC. The whole variable domain, remainder taken from reference TRBV28 and TRBJ2-1, is DVKVTQSSRYLVKRTGEKVFLECVQDMDHENMFWYRQDPGLGLRLIYFSYDVKMKEKGDIPEGYSVSREKKERFSLILESASTNQTSMYLCASSPMRASGRGEQFFGPGTRLTVL.

At least ten counts were recorded for this clonotype. The rearrangement links TRBV20-1 to TRBJ2-7, with D possibly being TRBD2 (5 bases). Between the trimmed V and J ends, which lost 3 bases and 6 bases, there was a span of 21 bases. The CDR3 covers 15 residues. From germline, CDR1 is DFQATT and CDR2 SNEGSKA (reference sequence). The CDR3 DNA sequence: TGCAGTGCTAGGGATGACGGCGGGCCCACACGCGAGCAGTACTTC. This encodes CSARDDGGPTREQYF.

V usage is TRBV6-1 and J usage is TRBJ1-3; TRBD1 matches at 9 bases. Germline V lookup: CDR1 MNHNS, CDR2 SASEGT. With 8 bases clipped from V and 3 bases from J, the junction kept 2 bases outside the gene matches. CDR3 length equals 13 residues. CDR3 bases: TGTGCCAGCCGGACAGGGGATGGAAACACCATATATTTT. Its translation: CASRTGDGNTIYF.

The V and J genes are TRBV30 and TRBJ1-6; 8 bases align to TRBD1. There are 14 residues in the CDR3. Per germline, CDR1 GTSNPN and CDR2 SVGIG (reference sequence). V shed 4 bases and J 10 bases; nucleotides not matched to a gene: 9. CDR3 in DNA: TGTGCCTGGACCATCAGGGGGCGTGGGTCACCCCTCCACTTT. It yields the protein CAWTIRGRGSPLHF.

This clonotype appeared many times. This rearrangement joins TRBV28 to TRBJ2-3, with 9 positions matching TRBD1. This CDR3 is 14 amino acids long. Trimming removed 8 bases from V and 6 bases from J; junction bases left unmatched: 9. Germline V gene sequence: CDR1 MDHEN, CDR2 SYDVKM. CDR3 in DNA: TGTGCCAGCGAAACAGGGGGCGCAGCGGATACGCAGTATTTT. Its protein product is CASETGGAADTQYF.

To note about this clonotype: A much larger clone differs from this one at a single base, so this may be a read error. This chain connects TRBV12-3 or TRBV12-4 to TRBJ2-5; 7 bases match TRBD1. The CDR3 has 14 residues. The ends lost 6 bases at V and 5 bases at J; junction bases unmatched: 9. The CDR3 loop reads CASSKGQDSETQYF. The DNA for the CDR3 is TGTGCCAGCAGCAAAGGACAGGATTCGGAGACCCAGTACTTC.

As to this clonotype: A single base separates this from a much larger clone, so it may be a read error. The CDR3 loop reads CARQDQMRSYEQYF. CDR3 sequence (DNA): TGTGCCCGACAAGACCAGATGCGTTCCTACGAGCAGTACTTC. J is TRBJ2-7 and V is TRBV30; D unresolved. The CDR3 sequence is 14 residues long. The V and J ends lost 8 bases and 1 base respectively, with 18 bases between them. CDR1 is GTSNPN, CDR2 SVGIG, per germline (reference sequence).